The 18 T cell receptor beta chains below all came from one sample that was sequenced in a study of T cell responses to AZD1222 COVID-19 vaccine. Method: immunoSEQ multiplex PCR; TCRdb's copy keeps in-frame clones and lacks some. The table records approximately 180,000 clones, approximately 90% of them present only once. The sample consisted of peripheral blood, taken on day 0 of AZD1222 vaccination. The receptors originated from an adult in good health.

This chain links TRBV6-6 with TRBJ1-6, with D unclear. Germline lookup yields CDR1 MNHNY and CDR2 SVGAGI (reference sequence). V was cut by 5 bases and J by 9 bases, with 8 bases left in between. The CDR3 covers 12 residues. The chain's CDR3 is CASSATSSPLHF. CDR3 sequence (DNA): TGTGCCAGCAGTGCGACTAGTTCACCCCTCCACTTT.

This clone was observed a handful of times. This sequence joins TRBV7-2 and TRBJ2-5; TRBD1 agrees at 7 bases. The CDR3 is made up of 14 amino acids. Trimming cost V 1 base and J 4 bases; bases outside gene matches: 3. Per germline, CDR1 SGHTA and CDR2 FQGNSA. The CDR3 loop reads CASSLGAGGETQYF. The CDR3 DNA is TGTGCCAGCAGCTTAGGAGCAGGGGGAGAGACCCAGTACTTC.

The V call is TRBV29-1, the J call TRBJ2-7, with D possibly being TRBD1 (5 bases). This CDR3 contains 15 residues. Germline CDR1 reads SQVTM; CDR2 reads ANQGSEA. V was cut by 3 bases and J by 6 bases, with 21 bases left in between. This CDR3 is CSVDAQDRPLTEQYF. CDR3 nucleotides: TGCAGCGTTGACGCACAAGACAGACCGTTGACCGAGCAGTACTTC.

The chain recombines TRBV30 with TRBJ1-2, with 8 bases lining up with TRBD1. This CDR3 has 15 amino acids. CDR1 is GTSNPN and CDR2 is SVGIG in the germline V gene (reference sequence). V lost 4 bases to trimming and J lost 4 bases; unmatched junction nucleotides: 11. In DNA, the CDR3 is TGTGCCTGGACCCTCGGACAGGGATTTGGCTATGGCTACACCTTC. Residues: CAWTLGQGFGYGYTF.

This chain connects TRBV7-2 to TRBJ2-7; no clear D gene. The CDR3 spans 14 residues. Between the trimmed V and J ends, which lost 5 bases and 3 bases, there was a span of 14 bases. CDR1 and CDR2 from the germline V gene are SGHTA and FQGNSA. CDR3 DNA sequence: TGTGCCAGCAGCCTTGGTGGTCCGGGCTACGAGCAGTACTTC. Protein sequence: CASSLGGPGYEQYF.

This chain connects TRBV5-1 to TRBJ2-7, with D unclear. V lost 4 bases and J 4 bases, leaving 6 bases between the germline ends. The CDR3 extends over 11 amino acids. Germline lookup yields CDR1 SGHRS and CDR2 YFSETQ. The CDR3 bases are TGCGCCAGCAGCCAATCATACGAGCAGTACTTC. It yields the protein CASSQSYEQYF.

The V and J genes are TRBV19 and TRBJ1-5; tentatively, D is TRBD1 (5 bases). This CDR3 is 16 amino acids long. Trimming left V 5 bases short and J 7 bases short, with 21 bases between. Per germline, CDR1 LNHDA and CDR2 SQIVND (reference sequence). DNA for the CDR3: TGTGCCAGTAGTTCTCCAGGGATTGTGGTTGTCCAGCCCCAGCATTTT. This sequence encodes CASSSPGIVVVQPQHF.

CDR3 coding DNA: TGTGCCAGCAAGGGAGCAGGGGGCGTCGAGACCCAGTACTTC. Its translation is CASKGAGGVETQYF. The chain joins TRBV6-5 to TRBJ2-5; 8 nucleotides agree with TRBD1. Germline CDR1 and CDR2: MNHEY and SVGAGI. The CDR3 totals 14 residues. Unmatched junction bases numbered 9, after V lost 7 bases and J lost 5 bases.

The V call is TRBV18, the J call TRBJ1-2, with no clear D. The CDR3 runs 16 residues. CDR1 is KGHSH, CDR2 LQKENI, per germline. The ends were cut back, 2 bases at V and 1 base at J, with 14 bases in the middle. DNA of the CDR3: TGTGCCAGCTCACCAATAGCGGAGTTTAGTAACTATGGCTACACCTTC. This codes for CASSPIAEFSNYGYTF.

V usage is TRBV6-2 or TRBV6-3 and J usage is TRBJ2-2, with D tentatively TRBD1 or TRBD2 (5 bases each). Germline CDR1 and CDR2: MNHEY and SVGEGT. V shed 3 bases and J shed 5 bases, with 10 bases lying between them. This CDR3 contains 14 residues. CDR3 in DNA: TGTGCCAGCAGTTATCCGTGGGGGACCGGGGAGCTGTTTTTT. It specifies CASSYPWGTGELFF.

A single count supports this clone. One end of the junction fails to match germline, which may point to a read error. The rearrangement links TRBV7-7 to TRBJ2-3; D not certain. Germline V gives CDR1 SSHAT, CDR2 FNYEAQ (reference sequence). There are 14 residues in the CDR3. The CDR3 loop reads CASSLVMGTDTQYF. In DNA form, the CDR3 reads TGTGCTAGCAGCTTAGTCATGGGAACAGATACGCAGTATTTT.

This clone is a singleton in its sample. The chain couples TRBV5-4 to TRBJ1-3, with TRBD1 matching over 7 bases. J was trimmed by 5 bases and V by 0 bases; bases with no gene match: 11. Germline V gene lookup returns CDR1 SGHNT and CDR2 YYREEE (reference sequence). CDR3 length: 17 amino acids. CDR3 in amino acids: CASSLGGQSRGRNTIYF. The CDR3 region has the DNA TGTGCCAGCAGCTTGGGGGGACAGTCAAGAGGGAGAAACACCATATATTTT.

V usage is TRBV6-5 and J usage is TRBJ2-2, with D unclear. CDR3 length: 11 amino acids. The germline V gene has CDR1 MNHEY and CDR2 SVGAGI. The CDR3 is CASKSLGELFF. CDR3 in DNA: TGTGCGTCGAAAAGCCTCGGGGAGCTGTTTTTT.

The rearrangement joins TRBV24-1 to TRBJ2-2; no definite D call. The CDR3 runs 14 residues. CDR1 is KGHDR and CDR2 is SFDVKD in the germline V gene. The V and J ends lost 1 base and 6 bases respectively, with 8 bases between them. The CDR3 sequence is CATSDLSHPGELFF. The CDR3 DNA is TGTGCCACCAGTGATTTATCCCACCCCGGGGAGCTGTTTTTT.

This rearrangement joins TRBV5-1 to TRBJ2-7; 11 bases map to TRBD1. The CDR3 totals 15 residues. Per the germline V gene, CDR1 is SGHRS and CDR2 is YFSETQ. Germline trimming cut 0 bases from V and 4 bases from J; bases unmatched to any gene: 3. This CDR3 reads CASSLAGTGGYEQYF. CDR3 sequence (DNA): TGCGCCAGCAGCTTGGCCGGGACAGGGGGATACGAGCAGTACTTC.

This clone was seen a few times. The chain uses TRBV9 and TRBJ2-2; D might be TRBD2 (5 bases). Germline V gives CDR1 SGDLS, CDR2 YYNGEE. This CDR3 has 15 amino acids. V lost 0 bases to trimming and J lost 1 base, with 7 bases between them. CDR3 DNA sequence: TGTGCCAGCAGCGTAGGGACTTTGAACACCGGGGAGCTGTTTTTT. It codes for CASSVGTLNTGELFF.

The chain uses TRBV4-1 and TRBJ1-5; D is uncertain. This CDR3 is built from 16 residues. CDR1 is MGHRA, CDR2 YSYEKL, per germline. Trimming cost V 0 bases and J 3 bases, with 12 bases left between them. The CDR3 bases are TGCGCCAGCAGCCAAGATCCGTCGGGGATCAATCAGCCCCAGCATTTT. Its protein is CASSQDPSGINQPQHF.

The chain links TRBV18 to TRBJ2-7; 11 nucleotides align to TRBD1. Germline V lookup: CDR1 KGHSH, CDR2 LQKENI. V was pared by 4 bases and J by 3 bases, with 8 bases of the junction left unmatched. This CDR3 is built from 16 residues. CDR3 sequence: CASSHTPGQGDYEQYF. The CDR3, as DNA: TGTGCCAGCTCACACACGCCGGGACAGGGGGACTACGAGCAGTACTTC.